The next 2 T cell receptor beta chains were all read from a single sample in a study of cytomegalovirus exposure and HLA in healthy donors. Profiled with immunoSEQ multiplex PCR; TCRdb holds only in-frame clones, not every one. The data show around 250,000 clones, around 89% seen once. Sequenced: PBMCs. Receptors were obtained from a woman under 30 in good health and CMV-seronegative.

This clone has just one count. The sample carries other DNA sequences with the same CDR3. The rearrangement joins TRBV18 to TRBJ1-3, with D possibly TRBD1 on 6 matching bases. The CDR3 contains 16 residues. Germline CDR1 and CDR2: KGHSH and LQKENI. V shed 3 bases and J shed 0 bases, with 12 bases lying between them. DNA for the CDR3: TGTGCCAGCTCACCTTCGGGACAAAACTCTGGAAACACCATATATTTT. It codes for CASSPSGQNSGNTIYF.

V usage is TRBV11-2 and J usage is TRBJ1-5; 9 bases agree with TRBD1. V lost 4 bases, J lost 5 bases, and 3 bases stayed unmatched. The germline gives CDR1 SGHAT, CDR2 FQNNGV. The CDR3 has 14 amino acids. The CDR3 DNA reads TGTGCCAGCAGCTCCGGGACAGGGTATCAGCCCCAGCATTTT. Translating gives CASSSGTGYQPQHF.